This entry is about one T cell receptor beta chain. In the study's own analysis: Scientists estimated how many nucleated cells there were by amplifying reference gene primers. TCRdb's table, derived via immunoSEQ multiplex PCR, lists solely in-frame clones and lacks some. For V, J and clone size, that table is used; D and trimming come from the DNA. The profile shows approximately 240,000 clones, 70% to 90% of them singletons. These data belong to a study of blood T cell repertoires in COVID-19. As for the study in general: Researchers got acute and convalescent COVID-19 samples from the United States, Italy and Spain. PBMCs, B-cell-depleted T cells, or T cells were the source of the cDNA or gDNA that made up the material.

J was trimmed by 6 bases and V by 0 bases; bases with no gene match: 7. Germline CDR1 is KGHSH and CDR2 is LQKENI. This CDR3 contains 15 residues. Sequencing was done on a sample of peripheral blood. The V call is TRBV18, the J call TRBJ2-5; 7 bases map to TRBD2. The TCR originated in a woman younger than 35 who had recovered from COVID-19. The CDR3: CASSPPSGGSKTQYF. The CDR3, as DNA: TGTGCCAGCTCACCACCCTCGGGGGGATCAAAGACCCAGTACTTC. The complete variable domain, with remaining parts taken from reference TRBV18 and TRBJ2-5, reads NAGVMQNPRHLVRRRGQEARLRCSPMKGHSHVYWYRQLPEEGLKFMVYLQKENIIDESGMPKERFSAEFPKEGPSILRIQQVVRGDSAAYFCASSPPSGGSKTQYFGPGTRLLVL.